These 11 T cell receptor beta chains were all obtained from the same sample, sequenced in a study of blood T cell repertoires in COVID-19. The table came from immunoSEQ multiplex PCR; TCRdb's copy has only in-frame clones and leaves some out. The repertoire has a few hundred thousand clones, 70% to 90% of them found once; the top ten carry roughly 2.2%. The sample comprised PBMCs or T cells enriched from blood (not recorded which). These receptors were obtained from a young man who had recovered from COVID-19.

This clone was counted a single time. The chain combines TRBV7-2 with TRBJ2-3, with TRBD2 matching 10 bases. The V segment lost 5 bases and the J segment 5 bases; nucleotides outside the gene matches: 16. The CDR3 loop spans 18 amino acids. Germline-derived CDR1 and CDR2 are SGHTA and FQGNSA. The CDR3 nucleotides read TGTGCCAGCAGCCCGAAGGGAAAGCGGGGGGGCTATGTAGATACGCAGTATTTT. Translated: CASSPKGKRGGYVDTQYF.

This clone was detected a few times. The chain recombines TRBV6-2 or TRBV6-3 with TRBJ2-1, with D possibly being TRBD2 (5 bases). The germline V gene encodes CDR1 MNHEY and CDR2 SVGEGT. This CDR3 has 13 residues. V lost 6 bases, J lost 4 bases, and 10 bases lay in between. CDR3 protein: CASSPPGYNEQFF. The CDR3, as DNA: TGTGCCAGCAGCCCCCCGGGGTACAATGAGCAGTTCTTC.

The V and J genes are TRBV18 and TRBJ1-2; D possibly corresponds to TRBD1 (6 bases). Trimming took off 3 bases at V and 6 bases at J, with 11 bases between the two ends. Germline CDR1 KGHSH, CDR2 LQKENI. CDR3 size: 13 residues. CDR3 nucleotides: TGTGCCAGCTCACCCCAGGGGCTGCATGGCTACACCTTC. It encodes CASSPQGLHGYTF. The entire variable domain, with the rest obtained from reference TRBV18 and TRBJ1-2, is as follows: NAGVMQNPRHLVRRRGQEARLRCSPMKGHSHVYWYRQLPEEGLKFMVYLQKENIIDESGMPKERFSAEFPKEGPSILRIQQVVRGDSAAYFCASSPQGLHGYTFGSGTRLTVV.

The chain combines TRBV5-8 with TRBJ1-6, with TRBD1 as a possible D gene (6 bases). CDR3 size: 16 residues. Between the trimmed V and J ends, which lost 5 bases and 8 bases, there was a span of 20 bases. The germline V gene encodes CDR1 SGHTS and CDR2 YDEGEE. The CDR3 spells CASSLRGGRVYSPLHF. Here the CDR3 DNA reads TGTGCCAGCAGTCTGCGAGGGGGTCGTGTTTATTCACCCCTCCACTTT.

This clone was recorded once. The chain employs TRBV5-1 and TRBJ1-1, with D possibly TRBD1 on 5 matching bases. Trimming removed 5 bases from V and 1 base from J, with 12 bases in between. Germline V lookup: CDR1 SGHRS, CDR2 YFSETQ. The CDR3 spans 14 residues. The CDR3, as DNA: TGCGCCAGCAGACAGTCGACAGCGAACACTGAAGCTTTCTTT. It specifies CASRQSTANTEAFF.

The chain uses TRBV19 and TRBJ1-2; 10 bases fit TRBD1. V was pared by 6 bases and J by 7 bases, with 2 bases of the junction left unmatched. CDR1 and CDR2 (germline): LNHDA, SQIVND (reference sequence). This CDR3 comprises 12 residues. The DNA of the CDR3 is TGTGCCAGTAGCGGGACAGGGGTTGGCTACACCTTC. Its translation: CASSGTGVGYTF.

The chain carries TRBV18 and TRBJ1-3, with D perhaps matching TRBD1 (6 bases). This CDR3 has 15 residues. Germline CDR1 is KGHSH and CDR2 is LQKENI. Trimming shortened V by 4 bases and J by 8 bases, and 18 bases separated the two germline ends. In DNA form, the CDR3 reads TGTGCCAGCTCACAACTACAGGGCCCCACGGACACCATATATTTT. Translation: CASSQLQGPTDTIYF.

This sequence joins TRBV3-1 (or the pseudogene TRBV3-2) and TRBJ1-1; D uncertain. The CDR3 contains 12 residues. Germline V gene lookup returns CDR1 LGHDT and CDR2 YNNKEL (reference sequence). Trimming cost V 8 bases and J 8 bases, with 15 bases left between them. Written as DNA, the CDR3 is TGTGCCAGCGCCAACAATGTACAGGAAGCTTTCTTT. Translated, it gives CASANNVQEAFF.

V and J are TRBV9 and TRBJ2-3; TRBD1 is a possible D gene (5 bases). The CDR3 contains 16 residues. The ends were cut back, 3 bases at V and 0 bases at J, with 14 bases in the middle. Germline-derived CDR1 and CDR2 are SGDLS and YYNGEE. The CDR3 sequence is CASSEGLGGSTDTQYF. The DNA for the CDR3 is TGTGCCAGCAGCGAGGGGCTGGGCGGCAGCACAGATACGCAGTATTTT. Full variable domain (outside the CDR3, taken from reference TRBV9 and TRBJ2-3): DSGVTQTPKHLITATGQRVTLRCSPRSGDLSVYWYQQSLDQGLQFLIQYYNGEERAKGNILERFSAQQFPDLHSELNLSSLELGDSALYFCASSEGLGGSTDTQYFGPGTRLTVL.

Only one count was recorded for this clone. J is TRBJ1-2 and V is TRBV19, with D hard to call. Germline V gene lookup returns CDR1 LNHDA and CDR2 SQIVND (reference sequence). CDR3 length: 16 residues. The V end was cut by 0 bases, the J end by 1 base, with 12 bases between. CDR3 amino acids: CASSIDLVRFNYGYTF. The CDR3 bases are TGTGCCAGTAGTATAGATCTAGTCCGTTTTAACTATGGCTACACCTTC.

The chain joins TRBV2 to TRBJ1-4, with TRBD1 identical over 8 bases. V was clipped by 9 bases and J by 7 bases; unmatched bases: 7. Germline CDR1 SNHLY, CDR2 FYNNEI. The CDR3 length is 13 residues. The CDR3 loop reads CARRQGRSEKLFF. CDR3 coding DNA: TGTGCCAGAAGACAGGGGAGGAGTGAAAAACTGTTTTTT.